These T cell receptor beta chains were read from a single sample in a study of metastatic and nonmetastatic thyroid tumors. TCRdb re-called clones via MiXCR from the PCR reads. Altogether just under 20,000 clones are present, 20% to 25% being singletons, with the ten largest covering around 8.1%. The sequencing sample was made of adjacent normal tissue. The receptors were gathered from a female donor with papillary thyroid cancer or a benign thyroid nodule (not recorded which). Some clones in this sample may be carry-over from other donors' samples. CDR3s include the opening cysteine and the closing phenylalanine or tryptophan. D genes are given only for firm matches. Only part of the rows carry a size: once, few, many, or a class if the clone is expanded.

J: TRBJ1-5
V: TRBV6-2/TRBV6-3
size: few
D: .
DNA: TGTGCCAGCAGGACCCCCGGAGTTTGGGGCAATCAGCCCCAGCATTTT
CDR3: CASRTPGVWGNQPQHF

J: TRBJ2-7
V: TRBV6-2/TRBV6-3
size: .
D: TRBD1
DNA: TGTGCCAGCAGGTTGACAGGGGGGTACGAGCAGTACTTC
CDR3: CASRLTGGYEQYF

J: TRBJ2-5
V: TRBV24-1
size: .
D: TRBD2
DNA: TGTGCCACCAGGGGGACTAGCGTTCAAGAGACCCAGTACTTC
CDR3: CATRGTSVQETQYF

J: TRBJ1-2
V: TRBV5-1
size: few
D: .
DNA: TGCGCCAGCAGCGACGGAAGAGGCTACACCTTC
CDR3: CASSDGRGYTF

J: TRBJ1-5
V: TRBV24-1
size: .
D: .
DNA: TGTGCCACCAGTGATGCCTCGGGGTATCAGCCCCAGCATTTT
CDR3: CATSDASGYQPQHF

J: TRBJ2-3
V: TRBV18
size: .
D: TRBD1
DNA: TGTGCCAGCTCACCACTGGAAAGGGACAGAGGCACAGATACGCAGTATTTT
CDR3: CASSPLERDRGTDTQYF

J: TRBJ2-7
V: TRBV27
size: .
D: .
DNA: TGTGCCAGCTCTAGCTCCTACGAGCAGTACTTC
CDR3: CASSSSYEQYF

J: TRBJ2-7
V: TRBV30
size: .
D: .
DNA: TGTGCCTGGAGTTCCCTACCGACAGCCTCTGGAGATCAGTACTTC
CDR3: CAWSSLPTASGDQYF

J: TRBJ1-4
V: TRBV20-1
size: few
D: .
DNA: TGCAGTGCTAGAGATTCGGGACGGACAAAACTGTTTTTT
CDR3: CSARDSGRTKLFF

J: TRBJ2-1
V: TRBV20-1
size: .
D: .
DNA: TGCAGTGCTCACCAGTTCATGAATGAGCAGTTCTTC
CDR3: CSAHQFMNEQFF

J: TRBJ1-5
V: TRBV28
size: medium-sized
D: TRBD1
DNA: TGTGCCAGCAGCCCGGGGACAGGGTCTTATAGCAATCAGCCCCAGCATTTT
CDR3: CASSPGTGSYSNQPQHF

J: TRBJ2-7
V: TRBV10-1
size: few
D: .
DNA: TGCGCCAGCAATGCTTCGGGGAATCCATTCTCCTACGAGCAGTACTTC
CDR3: CASNASGNPFSYEQYF

J: TRBJ1-1
V: TRBV6-1
size: .
D: .
DNA: TGTGCCACCGTCGGGGGACAATTCATGAACACTGAGGCCTTCTTT
CDR3: CATVGGQFMNTEAFF

J: TRBJ1-5
V: TRBV6-1
size: few
D: .
DNA: TGTGCCAGCAGTGAAGCGCCTCGTCAGCCCCAGCATTTT
CDR3: CASSEAPRQPQHF

J: TRBJ2-7
V: TRBV7-9
size: .
D: .
DNA: TGTGCCAGCAGTACCGCCGGGAACACCTACGAGCAGTACTTC
CDR3: CASSTAGNTYEQYF

J: TRBJ2-3
V: TRBV2
size: .
D: .
DNA: TGTGCCAGCCCTGCGGAACGGGGAGATACGCAGTATTTT
CDR3: CASPAERGDTQYF

J: TRBJ2-2
V: TRBV2
size: few
D: TRBD1
DNA: TGTGCCAGCAGTCTCCGACAGGGCACCGGGGAGCTGTTTTTT
CDR3: CASSLRQGTGELFF

J: TRBJ2-1
V: TRBV20-1
size: .
D: .
DNA: TGCAGTGCTGTGAGGCAATGTCAGTTCTTC
CDR3: CSAVRQCQFF

J: TRBJ1-3
V: TRBV28
size: .
D: .
DNA: TGTGCCAGCAGTTGGGCCCGTTGGGTAAACACCATATATTTT
CDR3: CASSWARWVNTIYF

J: TRBJ1-5
V: TRBV12-3/TRBV12-4
size: few
D: .
DNA: TGTGCCAGCAGTCCCACCGGAGGGAATCAGCCCCAGCATTTT
CDR3: CASSPTGGNQPQHF

J: TRBJ1-3
V: TRBV11-2
size: medium-sized
D: TRBD1
DNA: TGTGCCAGCAGCTTCGGTACAGGGGTAGGAAACACTATATATTTT
CDR3: CASSFGTGVGNTIYF

J: TRBJ2-1
V: TRBV30
size: .
D: TRBD2
DNA: TGTGCCTGGAGTTTCTCAGGACTAGCGGTTAACAATGAGCAGTTCTTC
CDR3: CAWSFSGLAVNNEQFF

J: TRBJ1-1
V: TRBV6-2/TRBV6-3
size: few
D: TRBD1
DNA: TGTGCCAGCAGCTCGGACAGGGGGTGGGGAGGCACTGAAGCTTTCTTT
CDR3: CASSSDRGWGGTEAFF

J: TRBJ2-1
V: TRBV9
size: .
D: .
DNA: TGTGCCAGCAGCGTAGGGGGTTCGAGACTCGGAGCGGAGCAGTTCTTC
CDR3: CASSVGGSRLGAEQFF

J: TRBJ1-1
V: TRBV6-1
size: few
D: TRBD1
DNA: TGTGCCAGCAGAGGGACAGGGGGCTCTGAAGCTTTCTTT
CDR3: CASRGTGGSEAFF

J: TRBJ2-1
V: TRBV20-1
size: .
D: .
DNA: TGCAGTGCCCCTAGGTGGGGAGGACCGTACGATGAGCAGTTCTTC
CDR3: CSAPRWGGPYDEQFF

J: TRBJ2-7
V: TRBV11-2
size: few
D: TRBD2
DNA: TGTGCCAGCAGCCCGGGACTAGCGGGAGAATCCGAGCAGTACTTC
CDR3: CASSPGLAGESEQYF

J: TRBJ1-4
V: TRBV7-2
size: many
D: .
DNA: TGTGCCAGCAGCTTTCGACAGGCCCCAAATGAAAAACTGTTTTTT
CDR3: CASSFRQAPNEKLFF

J: TRBJ2-7
V: TRBV19
size: medium-sized
D: .
DNA: TGTGCCAGTAGGGACGGATGGAGCGAGCAGTACTTC
CDR3: CASRDGWSEQYF

J: TRBJ2-7
V: TRBV28
size: medium-sized
D: .
DNA: TGTGCCAGCAGTTCCTCAGGGATACTTGTCTACGAGCAGTACTTC
CDR3: CASSSSGILVYEQYF

J: TRBJ1-3
V: TRBV20-1
size: .
D: .
DNA: TGCAGTGCTACTTATTCTGGAAACACCATATATTTT
CDR3: CSATYSGNTIYF

J: TRBJ1-5
V: TRBV7-2
size: many
D: .
DNA: TGTGCCAGCAGCTTACTGGGGATGAACAATCAGCCCCAGCATTTT
CDR3: CASSLLGMNNQPQHF

J: TRBJ2-7
V: TRBV5-1
size: .
D: TRBD2
DNA: TGCGCCAGCAGCTCGACTAGCGGGAGCTACGAGCAGTACTTC
CDR3: CASSSTSGSYEQYF

J: TRBJ2-2
V: TRBV7-8
size: .
D: TRBD2
DNA: TGTGCCAGCAGCTTAGCGGCGGGGGGCCTCACCGGGGAGCTGTTTTTT
CDR3: CASSLAAGGLTGELFF

J: TRBJ1-2
V: TRBV6-2/TRBV6-3
size: few
D: .
DNA: TGTGCCAGCACCCAAATGGAGAGGGGCGGCTACACCTTC
CDR3: CASTQMERGGYTF

J: TRBJ2-1
V: TRBV3-1
size: many
D: TRBD2
DNA: TGTGCCAGCAGCCACTTTAGCGGGAGGGATCCGTTCTTC
CDR3: CASSHFSGRDPFF

J: TRBJ1-5
V: TRBV20-1
size: .
D: .
DNA: TGCAGTGCTATGAGCAATCAGCCCCAGCATTTT
CDR3: CSAMSNQPQHF

J: TRBJ1-1
V: TRBV7-8
size: .
D: TRBD1
DNA: TGTGCCAGCAGGCCGGACAGGGAGACTGAAGCTTTCTTT
CDR3: CASRPDRETEAFF

J: TRBJ1-6
V: TRBV28
size: few
D: .
DNA: TGTGCCAGCAGTTATCTGGGGGGGAATTCACCCCTCCACTTT
CDR3: CASSYLGGNSPLHF

J: TRBJ2-1
V: TRBV11-3
size: medium-sized
D: TRBD2
DNA: TGTGCCAGCAGCTTAGCCGGGACTAGCGGTTACAATGAGCAGTTCTTC
CDR3: CASSLAGTSGYNEQFF

J: TRBJ1-4
V: TRBV6-1
size: .
D: .
DNA: TGTGCCAGCAGTGAGGATCGGCAGGAGTTAGAAAAACTGTTTTTT
CDR3: CASSEDRQELEKLFF

J: TRBJ1-6
V: TRBV19
size: .
D: TRBD1
DNA: TGTGCCAGTAGTATAAGACAGGGTTCACCCCTCCACTTT
CDR3: CASSIRQGSPLHF

J: TRBJ1-2
V: TRBV28
size: .
D: .
DNA: TGTGCCACCAACAGGGATGGAGGCTATGGCTACACCTTC
CDR3: CATNRDGGYGYTF

J: TRBJ1-5
V: TRBV15
size: .
D: .
DNA: TGTGCCACCAGCAGACTTCAGGGAAGAGGATATAGCAATCAGCCCCAGCATTTT
CDR3: CATSRLQGRGYSNQPQHF

J: TRBJ2-7
V: TRBV4-2
size: once
D: .
DNA: TGTGCCAGCAGCCAAGTGCAGGGGGGCTCCTACGAGCAGTACTTC
CDR3: CASSQVQGGSYEQYF

J: TRBJ2-1
V: TRBV19
size: medium-sized
D: .
DNA: TGTGCCAGTAGACCGGAGATTCTCAACAATGAGCAGTTCTTC
CDR3: CASRPEILNNEQFF

J: TRBJ2-7
V: TRBV7-2
size: few
D: TRBD2
DNA: TGTGCCAGCAGCCCGGGGCTAGCGGGAGAAGAGCAGTACTTC
CDR3: CASSPGLAGEEQYF

J: TRBJ2-5
V: TRBV10-3
size: many
D: TRBD1
DNA: TGTGCCATCAGTGACCCCCGGACAGGACCCCAAGAGACCCAGTACTTC
CDR3: CAISDPRTGPQETQYF

J: TRBJ2-1
V: TRBV7-3
size: few
D: .
DNA: TGTGCCAGCAGCTATATAGGGGGTGAGCAGTTCTTC
CDR3: CASSYIGGEQFF

J: TRBJ2-7
V: TRBV6-1
size: .
D: TRBD1
DNA: TGTGCCAGCAGACCCCCAGGGGGCTACGAGCAGTACTTC
CDR3: CASRPPGGYEQYF

J: TRBJ1-5
V: TRBV12-3/TRBV12-4
size: .
D: TRBD1
DNA: TGTGCCAGCAGTCCTGGGACAGGGCTTAATCAGCCCCAGCATTTT
CDR3: CASSPGTGLNQPQHF

J: TRBJ2-7
V: TRBV11-2
size: .
D: TRBD1
DNA: TGTGCCAGCAGCTTAGGCCAGGGGGCATACGAGCAGTACTTC
CDR3: CASSLGQGAYEQYF

J: TRBJ1-1
V: TRBV20-1
size: .
D: .
DNA: TGCAGTGCTAGAGTGGGTCTGGTGAACACTGAAGCTTTCTTT
CDR3: CSARVGLVNTEAFF

J: TRBJ1-4
V: TRBV28
size: medium-sized
D: TRBD1
DNA: TGTGCCAGCAGTCCGGGACAGGGGGATGAAAAACTGTTTTTT
CDR3: CASSPGQGDEKLFF

J: TRBJ1-1
V: TRBV2
size: many
D: TRBD1
DNA: TGTGCCAGCAGTTTGGACAGGGGGGGAACTGAAGCTTTCTTT
CDR3: CASSLDRGGTEAFF

J: TRBJ1-1
V: TRBV28
size: medium-sized
D: .
DNA: TGTGCCAGCAGTTTTGAAAGAACTGAAGCTTTCTTT
CDR3: CASSFERTEAFF

J: TRBJ2-7
V: TRBV6-2/TRBV6-3
size: .
D: .
DNA: TGTGCCAGCAGACAGGGTTTGGCGCAGTACTTC
CDR3: CASRQGLAQYF

J: TRBJ1-5
V: TRBV30
size: .
D: .
DNA: TGTGCCTGGAGTGGGGTCTATCGCAATCAGCCCCAGCATTTT
CDR3: CAWSGVYRNQPQHF

J: TRBJ2-7
V: TRBV6-2/TRBV6-3
size: few
D: .
DNA: TGTGCCAGCAGGCTTGTCTTGGGGGAGCAGTACTTC
CDR3: CASRLVLGEQYF

J: TRBJ1-5
V: TRBV12-3/TRBV12-4
size: few
D: TRBD1
DNA: TGTGCCAGCAGTGGTACAGGGGATCAGCCCCAGCATTTT
CDR3: CASSGTGDQPQHF